Listed below are T cell receptor beta chains from one sample, sequenced in a study of pediatric ulcerative colitis. Generated by immunoSEQ multiplex PCR, the TCRdb table keeps only in-frame clones and is missing some. Among some 50,000 clones listed, around 81% were seen once. Input material: gut tissue. The receptors stem from a girl under 18 with moderate ulcerative colitis. Each CDR3 is given with its conserved first and last residue. A D gene is named only where the DNA matches it firmly. The size field is filled for only some rows; it gives once, few, many or a size class.

TRBJ2-5,NA,NA,TRBV10-3,TGTGCCATCAGTGGCGTCCACCAAGAGACCCAGTACTTC,CAISGVHQETQYF
TRBJ2-3,TRBD2,NA,TRBV5-1,TGCGCCAGCAGCTTGTATAGCGGGGGCACAGATACGCAGTATTTT,CASSLYSGGTDTQYF
TRBJ1-5,TRBD1,NA,TRBV19,TGTGCCAGTAGTATACACAGGGGAAATCAGCCCCAGCATTTT,CASSIHRGNQPQHF
TRBJ1-2,NA,NA,TRBV5-1,TGCGCCAGCAGCTTTCTCGCGATACAGAACTATGGCTACACCTTC,CASSFLAIQNYGYTF
TRBJ1-1,NA,NA,TRBV18,TGTGCCAGCTCACCCCTCGCGGACACGAAGAACACTGAAGCTTTCTTT,CASSPLADTKNTEAFF
TRBJ1-1,NA,NA,TRBV6-6,TGTGCCAGCAGTTTCTGGGGGAACACTGAAGCTTTCTTT,CASSFWGNTEAFF
TRBJ1-2,NA,NA,TRBV11-2,TGTGCCAGCAGCTTCCGGGACACAACAAACTATGGCTACACCTTC,CASSFRDTTNYGYTF
TRBJ1-3,NA,NA,TRBV19,TGTGCCAGTAGGTGGTCCGAGAGTGGAAACACCATATATTTT,CASRWSESGNTIYF
TRBJ1-2,NA,NA,TRBV13,TGTGCCAGCAGCTTAGTGGTTCTGGGGGCGCGGGGCTATGGCTACACCTTC,CASSLVVLGARGYGYTF
TRBJ2-1,NA,NA,TRBV7-8,TGTGCCAGCAGCCCAAAAAGAGTGGCTATTGGTAATGAGCAGTTCTTC,CASSPKRVAIGNEQFF
TRBJ1-5,NA,NA,TRBV6-5,TGTGCCAGCACCCGGGGGGGTTTTTGGCCCCAGCATTTT,CASTRGGFWPQHF
TRBJ2-5,TRBD2,NA,TRBV9,TGTGCCAGCAGCCGCACTAGCGGGAGGGCCGGGGAGACCCAGTACTTC,CASSRTSGRAGETQYF
TRBJ2-1,NA,once,TRBV6-4,TGTGCCAGCAGTGACTCGCCCCGTAGTAATGAGCAGTTCTTC,CASSDSPRSNEQFF
TRBJ2-1,NA,NA,TRBV19,TGTGCCAGTGCTGTGGGGGCGAATAATGGTGAGCAGTTCTTC,CASAVGANNGEQFF
TRBJ1-4,NA,NA,TRBV5-5,TGTGCCAGCAGCTTGTGGGCTCGACACTCAACTAATGAAAAACTGTTTTTT,CASSLWARHSTNEKLFF
TRBJ2-3,TRBD2,NA,TRBV15,TGTGCCACCCAAAATCCGCGGGAGGGCTCGGGAGATACGCAGTATTTT,CATQNPREGSGDTQYF
TRBJ2-1,TRBD1,NA,TRBV30,TGTGCCTGGAGTGTAATTTCCGGGACAGGGTATCGAGGTAATGAGCAGTTCTTC,CAWSVISGTGYRGNEQFF
TRBJ2-3,NA,NA,TRBV9,TGTGCCAGCAGCGTCTCCGGGGGATTCACAGATACGCAGTATTTT,CASSVSGGFTDTQYF
TRBJ1-1,NA,NA,TRBV6-6,TGTGCCATAAACAAAGGGGGGTCCATGAACACTGAAGCTTTCTTT,CAINKGGSMNTEAFF
TRBJ1-4,NA,NA,TRBV9,TGTGCCAGCAGCACCCGGGACCGGAATGAAAAACTGTTTTTT,CASSTRDRNEKLFF
TRBJ2-7,NA,few,TRBV9,TGTGCCAGCAGCCCTGAGCGTAAGGGGGTGCCCTACGAGCAGTACTTC,CASSPERKGVPYEQYF
TRBJ2-3,NA,NA,TRBV7-9,TGTGCCAGCCGGATGGGGGGCCACACAGATACGCAGTATTTT,CASRMGGHTDTQYF
TRBJ2-1,NA,NA,TRBV15,TGTGCCACCAGCAGAGATTTAGGGGCCCATGAGCAGTTCTTC,CATSRDLGAHEQFF
TRBJ2-2,NA,NA,TRBV5-1,TGCGCCAGCAGTTTAGTAGTCTCAGACACCGGGGAGCTGTTTTTT,CASSLVVSDTGELFF
TRBJ2-7,NA,once,TRBV5-1,TGCGCCAGCAGCCCTAGTCCGGCGCCCTACGAGCAGTACTTC,CASSPSPAPYEQYF
TRBJ1-2,TRBD1,NA,TRBV19,TGTGCCAGTAGTATCCTACCGGGACAGGGTTTAAGGGGCTACACCTTC,CASSILPGQGLRGYTF
TRBJ1-2,TRBD1,NA,TRBV7-9,TGTGCCAGCAGCCCCTCACGGGACAGGGACTATGGCTACACCTTC,CASSPSRDRDYGYTF
TRBJ1-1,NA,NA,TRBV6-5,TGTGCCAGCAGTTACTCGAGGGGCACTGAAGCTTTCTTT,CASSYSRGTEAFF
TRBJ1-5,NA,medium-sized,TRBV28,TGTGCCAGCGAAAATCGCGGGGCGGGACAGCCCCAGCATTTT,CASENRGAGQPQHF
TRBJ1-4,TRBD1,NA,TRBV7-2,TGTGCCAGCAGCCCGGCCGGGACAGGGCCACTTAATGAAAAACTGTTTTTT,CASSPAGTGPLNEKLFF
TRBJ1-3,TRBD1,NA,TRBV18,TGTGCCAGCTCACCGACAGGGGTAAACACCATATATTTT,CASSPTGVNTIYF
TRBJ2-7,TRBD1,NA,TRBV11-2,TGTGCCAGCAGCTTAAACAGGGGGCCCTACGAGCAGTACTTC,CASSLNRGPYEQYF
TRBJ2-3,NA,NA,TRBV5-1,TGCGCCAGCAGCTTTTTGGGACCGCTAACAGATACGCAGTATTTT,CASSFLGPLTDTQYF
TRBJ1-6,NA,NA,TRBV25-1,TGTGCCAGCAGTGTGGACCCCGGACGTACCCTCCACTTT,CASSVDPGRTLHF
TRBJ2-6,NA,few,TRBV28,TGTGCCAGCAGTACCCTCGGGGGCGGTCCTGGGGCCAACGTCCTGACTTTC,CASSTLGGGPGANVLTF
TRBJ1-6,TRBD1,NA,TRBV2,TGTGCCAGCACGGGACAGTTCGTTTATTCACCCCTCCACTTT,CASTGQFVYSPLHF
TRBJ1-2,NA,NA,TRBV19,TGTGCCAGTAGTATGGGAGAGACAGCTCTCTATGGCTACACCTTC,CASSMGETALYGYTF
TRBJ2-7,NA,once,TRBV6-6,TGTGCCAGCAGTATTGAGTACGAGCAGTACTTC,CASSIEYEQYF
TRBJ2-5,TRBD1,NA,TRBV28,TGTGCCAGCAGTTTTGAGGACAGGGGGCTAGAGACCCAGTACTTC,CASSFEDRGLETQYF
TRBJ2-7,TRBD1,NA,TRBV28,TGTGCCAGCAGAGGGACAGGGGACTACGAGCAGTACTTC,CASRGTGDYEQYF
TRBJ1-5,NA,NA,TRBV5-1,TGCGCCAGCAGCTTGATTTGGGGAGAAGATCAGCCCCAGCATTTT,CASSLIWGEDQPQHF
TRBJ2-7,TRBD1,once,TRBV6-5,TGTGCCAGCAGTTATCCCGGGACAGGGGAGTACTTC,CASSYPGTGEYF
TRBJ2-7,TRBD2,NA,TRBV28,TGTGCCAGCAGTTTTGCGGGGGTCCGGTCCTACGAGCAGTACTTC,CASSFAGVRSYEQYF
TRBJ2-2,TRBD2,NA,TRBV4-1,TGCGCCAGCAGCCCCAGCTCGGGGGGGAGCACCGGGGAGCTGTTTTTT,CASSPSSGGSTGELFF